This TCR beta chain was observed in a study of T cell responses to AZD1222 COVID-19 vaccine. Study conclusions and caveats: Across the whole spike, CD4 TCRs peaked at regions 160-218 and 743-854. At baseline, seropositivity was found in only five or six AZD1222 recipients. Spike-specific TCR breadth rose after two AZD1222 doses, and depth rose as well.

A remark on this clone: The antigen remains unidentified.

Repertoires were generated with immunoSEQ multiplex PCR, while TCRdb's copy carries only in-frame clones and drops some. The sample lists tens of thousands of clones; about 88% were seen once. Trimming stripped 2 bases from V and 12 bases from J, with 11 bases between. The CDR3 totals 13 residues. The V and J genes are TRBV12-3 or TRBV12-4 and TRBJ1-6; a possible D gene is TRBD1 (5 bases). This TCR derives from an adult who received the MenACWY meningococcal vaccine as a control. The sample here was peripheral blood, taken 28 days after the second dose of the MenACWY control vaccine. The CDR3 protein is CASSLLRGKPLHF. DNA for the CDR3: TGTGCCAGCAGTTTATTACGGGGGAAACCCCTCCACTTT.